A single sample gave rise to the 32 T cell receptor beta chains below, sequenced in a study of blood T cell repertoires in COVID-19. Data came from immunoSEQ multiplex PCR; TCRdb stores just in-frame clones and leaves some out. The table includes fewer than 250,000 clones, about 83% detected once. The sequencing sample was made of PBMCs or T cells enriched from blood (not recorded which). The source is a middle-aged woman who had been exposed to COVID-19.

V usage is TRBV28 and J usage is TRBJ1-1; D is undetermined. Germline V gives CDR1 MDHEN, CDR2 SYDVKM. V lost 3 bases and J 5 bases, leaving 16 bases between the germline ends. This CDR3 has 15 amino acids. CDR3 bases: TGTGCCAGCAGTTTGGAGGTCTTCTCGGGGACTGAAGCTTTCTTT. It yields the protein CASSLEVFSGTEAFF.

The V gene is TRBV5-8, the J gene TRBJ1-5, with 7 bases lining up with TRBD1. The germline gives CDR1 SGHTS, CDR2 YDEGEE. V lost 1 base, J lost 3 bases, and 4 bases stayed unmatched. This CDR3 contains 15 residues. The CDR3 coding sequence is TGTGCCAGCAGCTTGCGGGGACAGCCCAATCAGCCCCAGCATTTT. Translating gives CASSLRGQPNQPQHF.

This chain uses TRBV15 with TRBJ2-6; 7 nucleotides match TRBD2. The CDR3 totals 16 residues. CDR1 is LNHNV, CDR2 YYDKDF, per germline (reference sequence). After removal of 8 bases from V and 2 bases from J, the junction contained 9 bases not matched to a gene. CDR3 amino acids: CATAPPGRAGANVLTF. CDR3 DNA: TGTGCCACCGCCCCACCAGGGAGGGCTGGGGCCAACGTCCTGACTTTC.

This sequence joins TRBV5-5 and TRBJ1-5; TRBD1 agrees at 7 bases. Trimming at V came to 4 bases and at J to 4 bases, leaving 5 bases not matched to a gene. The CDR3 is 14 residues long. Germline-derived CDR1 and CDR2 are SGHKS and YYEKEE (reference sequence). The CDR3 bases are TGTGCCAGCAGCCGCGACAGGGCGAATCAGCCCCAGCATTTT. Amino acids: CASSRDRANQPQHF.

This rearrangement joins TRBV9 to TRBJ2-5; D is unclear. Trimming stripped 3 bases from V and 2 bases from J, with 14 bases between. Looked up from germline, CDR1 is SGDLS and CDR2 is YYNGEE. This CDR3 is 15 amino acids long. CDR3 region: CASSAGNRIQETQYF. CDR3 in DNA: TGTGCCAGCAGCGCAGGAAACCGGATACAAGAGACCCAGTACTTC.

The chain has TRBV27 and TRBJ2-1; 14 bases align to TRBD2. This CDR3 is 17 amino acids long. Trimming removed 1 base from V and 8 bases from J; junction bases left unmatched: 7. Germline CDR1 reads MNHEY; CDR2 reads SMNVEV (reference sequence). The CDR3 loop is CASSLYRLAGGPYEQFF. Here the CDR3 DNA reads TGTGCCAGCAGTTTATACCGACTAGCGGGGGGGCCGTATGAGCAGTTCTTC.

CDR3 nucleotides: TGTGCCTGGAGCTTAGACAGAAGCAAGCCCCAGCATTTT. Protein product: CAWSLDRSKPQHF. The genes are TRBV30 and TRBJ1-5; TRBD1 is a possible D gene (5 bases). V was clipped by 3 bases and J by 8 bases, with 14 bases between them. This CDR3 region has 13 residues. Germline V gene sequence: CDR1 GTSNPN, CDR2 SVGIG (reference sequence).

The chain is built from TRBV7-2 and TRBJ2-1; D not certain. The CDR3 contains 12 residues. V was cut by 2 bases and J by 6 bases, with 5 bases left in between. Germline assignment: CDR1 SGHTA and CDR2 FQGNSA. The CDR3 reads CASSLIGNEQFF. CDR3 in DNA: TGTGCCAGCAGCTTAATCGGCAATGAGCAGTTCTTC.

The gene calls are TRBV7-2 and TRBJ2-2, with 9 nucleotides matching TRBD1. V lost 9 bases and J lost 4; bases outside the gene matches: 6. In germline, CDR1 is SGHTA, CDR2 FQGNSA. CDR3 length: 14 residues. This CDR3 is CASGTDRGTGELFF. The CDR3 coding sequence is TGTGCCAGTGGAACGGACAGGGGCACCGGGGAGCTGTTTTTT.

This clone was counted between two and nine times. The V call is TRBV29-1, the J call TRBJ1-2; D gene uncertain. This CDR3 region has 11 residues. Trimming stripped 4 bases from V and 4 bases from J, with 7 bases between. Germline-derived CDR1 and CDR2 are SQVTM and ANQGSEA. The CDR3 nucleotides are TGCAGCGTTGTTTCGGGCTATGGCTACACCTTC. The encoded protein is CSVVSGYGYTF.

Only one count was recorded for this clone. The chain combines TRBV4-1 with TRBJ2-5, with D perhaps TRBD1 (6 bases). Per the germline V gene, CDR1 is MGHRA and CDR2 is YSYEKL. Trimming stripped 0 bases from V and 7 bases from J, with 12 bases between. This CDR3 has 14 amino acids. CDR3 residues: CASSQEALRGTQYF. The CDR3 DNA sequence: TGCGCCAGCAGCCAAGAGGCTCTCAGGGGGACCCAGTACTTC.

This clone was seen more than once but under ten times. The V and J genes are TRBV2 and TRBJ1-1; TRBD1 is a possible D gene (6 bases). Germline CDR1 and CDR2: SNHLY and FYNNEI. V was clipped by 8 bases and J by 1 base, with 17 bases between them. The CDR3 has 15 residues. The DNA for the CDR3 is TGTGCCAGCTTTGACAGGCCCTTTTCGAACACTGAAGCTTTCTTT. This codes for CASFDRPFSNTEAFF.

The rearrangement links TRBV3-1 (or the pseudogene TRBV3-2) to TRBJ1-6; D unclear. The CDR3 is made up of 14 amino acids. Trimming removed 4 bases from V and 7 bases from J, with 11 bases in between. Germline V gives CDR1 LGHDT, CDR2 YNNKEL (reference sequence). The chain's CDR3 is CASSRGNLNSPLHF. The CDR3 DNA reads TGTGCCAGCAGCCGAGGGAACTTAAATTCACCCCTCCACTTT.

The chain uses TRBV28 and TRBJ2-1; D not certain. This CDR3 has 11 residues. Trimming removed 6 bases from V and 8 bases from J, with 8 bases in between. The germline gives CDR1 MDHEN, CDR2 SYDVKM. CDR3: CASRTEDEQFF. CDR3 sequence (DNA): TGTGCCAGCAGAACCGAGGATGAGCAGTTCTTC.

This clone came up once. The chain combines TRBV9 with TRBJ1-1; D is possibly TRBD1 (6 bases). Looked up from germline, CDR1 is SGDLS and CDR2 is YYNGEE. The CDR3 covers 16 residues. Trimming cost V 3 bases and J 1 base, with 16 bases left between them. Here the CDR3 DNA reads TGTGCCAGCAGCGAGGGGGACACAGGGTCGAACACTGAAGCTTTCTTT. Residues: CASSEGDTGSNTEAFF. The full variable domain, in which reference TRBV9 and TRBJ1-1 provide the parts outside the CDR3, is DSGVTQTPKHLITATGQRVTLRCSPRSGDLSVYWYQQSLDQGLQFLIQYYNGEERAKGNILERFSAQQFPDLHSELNLSSLELGDSALYFCASSEGDTGSNTEAFFGQGTRLTVV.

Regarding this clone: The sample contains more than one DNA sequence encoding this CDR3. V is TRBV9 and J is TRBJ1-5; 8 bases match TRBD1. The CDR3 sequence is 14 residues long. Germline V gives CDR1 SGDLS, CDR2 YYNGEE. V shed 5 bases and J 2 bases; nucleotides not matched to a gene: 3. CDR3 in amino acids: CASSATGGNQPQHF. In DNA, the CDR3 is TGTGCCAGCAGTGCGACAGGGGGCAATCAGCCCCAGCATTTT.

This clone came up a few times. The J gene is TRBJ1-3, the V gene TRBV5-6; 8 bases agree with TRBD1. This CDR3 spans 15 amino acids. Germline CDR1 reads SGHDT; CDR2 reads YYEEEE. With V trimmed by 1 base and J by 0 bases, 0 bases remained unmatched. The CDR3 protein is CASSLTGGSGNTIYF. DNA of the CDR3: TGTGCCAGCAGCTTGACAGGGGGCTCTGGAAACACCATATATTTT.

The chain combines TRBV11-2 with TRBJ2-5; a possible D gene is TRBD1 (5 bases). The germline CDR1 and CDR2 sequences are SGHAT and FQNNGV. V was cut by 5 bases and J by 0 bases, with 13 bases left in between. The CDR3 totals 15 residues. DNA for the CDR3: TGTGCCAGCAGCCGACAGTCCCACTACCAAGAGACCCAGTACTTC. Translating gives CASSRQSHYQETQYF.

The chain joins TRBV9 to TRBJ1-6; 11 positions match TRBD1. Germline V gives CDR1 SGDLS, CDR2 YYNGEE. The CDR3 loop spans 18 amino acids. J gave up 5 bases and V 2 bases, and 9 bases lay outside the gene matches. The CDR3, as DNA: TGTGCCAGCAGCGTGGCAGGGACGGGACAGGGGGATAATTCACCCCTCCACTTT. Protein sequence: CASSVAGTGQGDNSPLHF.

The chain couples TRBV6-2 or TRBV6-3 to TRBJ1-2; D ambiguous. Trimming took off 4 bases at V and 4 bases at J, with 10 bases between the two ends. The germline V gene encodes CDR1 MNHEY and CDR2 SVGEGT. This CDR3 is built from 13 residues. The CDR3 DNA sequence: TGTGCCAGCAGTTTACAGTTAATCTATGGCTACACCTTC. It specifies CASSLQLIYGYTF.

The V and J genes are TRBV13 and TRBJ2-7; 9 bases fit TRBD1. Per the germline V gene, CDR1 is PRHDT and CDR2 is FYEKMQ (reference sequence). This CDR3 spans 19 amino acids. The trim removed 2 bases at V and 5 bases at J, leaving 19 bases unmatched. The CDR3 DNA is TGTGCCAGCAGCTTACGAACGGGGGAGGAAGGGACAGGGCTCGACGAGCAGTACTTC. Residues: CASSLRTGEEGTGLDEQYF.

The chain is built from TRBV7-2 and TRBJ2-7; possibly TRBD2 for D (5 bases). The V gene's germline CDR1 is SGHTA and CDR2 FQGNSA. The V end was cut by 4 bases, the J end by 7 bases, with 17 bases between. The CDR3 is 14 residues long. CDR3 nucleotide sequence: TGTGCCAGCAGCTGGCATCGGGAAGATAGGGAGCAGTACTTC. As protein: CASSWHREDREQYF.

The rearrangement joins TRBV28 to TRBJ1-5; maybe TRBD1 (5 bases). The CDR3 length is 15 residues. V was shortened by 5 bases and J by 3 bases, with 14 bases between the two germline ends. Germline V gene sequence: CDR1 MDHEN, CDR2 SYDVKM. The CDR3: CASSPSGGFNQPQHF. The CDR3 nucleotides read TGTGCCAGCAGTCCTTCGGGGGGATTCAATCAGCCCCAGCATTTT. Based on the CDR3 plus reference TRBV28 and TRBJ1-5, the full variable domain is DVKVTQSSRYLVKRTGEKVFLECVQDMDHENMFWYRQDPGLGLRLIYFSYDVKMKEKGDIPEGYSVSREKKERFSLILESASTNQTSMYLCASSPSGGFNQPQHFGDGTRLSIL.

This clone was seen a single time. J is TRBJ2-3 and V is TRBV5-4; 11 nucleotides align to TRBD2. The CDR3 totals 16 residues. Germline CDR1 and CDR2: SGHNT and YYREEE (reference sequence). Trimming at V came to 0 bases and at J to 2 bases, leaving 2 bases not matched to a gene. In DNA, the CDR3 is TGTGCCAGCAGCTTGGGACTAGCGGGGTACACAGATACGCAGTATTTT. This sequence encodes CASSLGLAGYTDTQYF. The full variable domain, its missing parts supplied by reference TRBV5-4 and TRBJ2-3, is ETGVTQSPTHLIKTRGQQVTLRCSSQSGHNTVSWYQQALGQGPQFIFQYYREEENGRGNFPPRFSGLQFPNYSSELNVNALELDDSALYLCASSLGLAGYTDTQYFGPGTRLTVL.

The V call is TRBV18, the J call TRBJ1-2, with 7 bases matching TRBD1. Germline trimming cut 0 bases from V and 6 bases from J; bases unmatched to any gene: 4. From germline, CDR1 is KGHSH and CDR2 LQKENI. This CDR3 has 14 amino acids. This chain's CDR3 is CASSPPPRGDGYTF. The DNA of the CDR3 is TGTGCCAGCTCACCACCGCCCAGGGGGGATGGCTACACCTTC.

This CDR3 is CASSLGRYSYEQYF. The DNA for the CDR3 is TGTGCCAGCAGCTTAGGCCGGTATTCCTACGAGCAGTACTTC. This chain joins TRBV13 and TRBJ2-7; no reliable D call. The germline CDR1 and CDR2 sequences are PRHDT and FYEKMQ (reference sequence). The CDR3 totals 14 residues. V dropped 0 bases and J dropped 1 base, with 7 bases sitting between them. Drawing the rest from reference TRBV13 and TRBJ2-7, the complete variable domain is AAGVIQSPRHLIKEKRETATLKCYPIPRHDTVYWYQQGPGQDPQFLISFYEKMQSDKGSIPDRFSAQQFSDYHSELNMSSLELGDSALYFCASSLGRYSYEQYFGPGTRLTVT.

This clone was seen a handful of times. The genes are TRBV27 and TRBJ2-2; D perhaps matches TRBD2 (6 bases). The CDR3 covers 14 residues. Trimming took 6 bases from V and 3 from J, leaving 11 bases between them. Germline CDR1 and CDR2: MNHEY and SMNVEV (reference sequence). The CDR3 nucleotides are TGTGCCAGCAGCCTACGGGGGTACACCGGGGAGCTGTTTTTT. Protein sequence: CASSLRGYTGELFF.

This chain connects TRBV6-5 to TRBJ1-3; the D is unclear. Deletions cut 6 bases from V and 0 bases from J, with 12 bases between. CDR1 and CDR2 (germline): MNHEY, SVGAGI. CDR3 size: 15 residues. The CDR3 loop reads CASRAETNSGNTIYF. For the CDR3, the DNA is TGTGCCAGCAGAGCAGAAACTAACTCTGGAAACACCATATATTTT.

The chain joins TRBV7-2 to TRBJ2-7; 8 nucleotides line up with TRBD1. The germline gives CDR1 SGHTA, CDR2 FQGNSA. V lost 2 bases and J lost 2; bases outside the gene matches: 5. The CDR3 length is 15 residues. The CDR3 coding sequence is TGTGCCAGCAGCTTAATGAGGGACAGGCCCTACGAGCAGTACTTC. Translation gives CASSLMRDRPYEQYF.

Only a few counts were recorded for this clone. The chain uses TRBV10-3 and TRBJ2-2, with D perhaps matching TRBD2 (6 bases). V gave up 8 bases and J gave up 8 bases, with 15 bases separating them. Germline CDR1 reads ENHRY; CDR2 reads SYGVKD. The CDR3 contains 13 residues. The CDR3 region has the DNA TGTGCCATCTCCGGGACTCCGGCTGGGGAGCTGTTTTTT. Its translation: CAISGTPAGELFF.

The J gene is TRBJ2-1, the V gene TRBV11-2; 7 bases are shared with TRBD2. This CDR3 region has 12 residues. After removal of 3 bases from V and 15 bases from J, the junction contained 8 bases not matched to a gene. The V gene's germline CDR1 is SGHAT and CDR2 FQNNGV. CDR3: CASSFPGTTPFF. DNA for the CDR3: TGTGCCAGCAGCTTTCCCGGGACTACCCCGTTCTTC.

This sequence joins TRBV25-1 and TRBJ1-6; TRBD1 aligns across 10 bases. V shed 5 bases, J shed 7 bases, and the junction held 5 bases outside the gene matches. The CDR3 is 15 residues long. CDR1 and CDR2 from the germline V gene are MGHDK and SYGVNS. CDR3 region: CASSLTGGLNSPLHF. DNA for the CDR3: TGTGCCAGCAGTTTGACAGGGGGCTTGAATTCACCCCTCCACTTT.